Below are 21 T cell receptor beta chains sequenced from a single sample in a study of Ad26.COV2.S vaccination and SARS-CoV-2 variants. The repertoire was sequenced with immunoSEQ multiplex PCR; TCRdb's copy has only in-frame clones and lacks some. The sample contains approximately 410,000 clones, approximately 87% of which appear only once. Treatment defined: 15 to 20 received Ad26.COV2.S at low or high dose, single or two shots; five or six received placebo; per-sample allocation not given. Day 63 after the first vaccine or placebo injection was the time point for sampling. The source was peripheral blood, collected in a trial of Ad26.COV2.S vaccine versus placebo. These receptors were collected from a person between 18 and 65 years old who received the Ad26.COV2.S COVID-19 vaccine or a placebo.

Comments on this clone: Other DNA sequences in this sample translate to the same CDR3. The chain is built from TRBV7-2 and TRBJ2-7; D possibly matches TRBD1 or TRBD2 (5 bases each). V dropped 2 bases and J dropped 2 bases, with 10 bases sitting between them. Germline CDR1 is SGHTA and CDR2 is FQGNSA. The CDR3 consists of 14 residues. In nucleotides, the CDR3 is TGTGCCAGCAGCTTATCTCCGGGGCCCTACGAGCAGTACTTC. It codes for CASSLSPGPYEQYF.

This chain connects TRBV19 to TRBJ2-2; possibly TRBD2 for D (6 bases). The CDR3 length is 15 residues. CDR1 is LNHDA, CDR2 SQIVND, per germline (reference sequence). V lost 7 bases to trimming and J lost 5 bases, with 17 bases between them. CDR3 DNA: TGTGCCAGTACCCACTTACGGGAGACTACCGGGGAGCTGTTTTTT. This codes for CASTHLRETTGELFF.

The chain joins TRBV9 to TRBJ1-3; a possible D gene is TRBD1 (6 bases). Germline V gene lookup returns CDR1 SGDLS and CDR2 YYNGEE. The V end lost 3 bases, the J end lost 0 bases, and 10 bases lay between the germline ends. This CDR3 region has 15 residues. The CDR3 protein is CASSAGTPSGNTIYF. For the CDR3, the DNA is TGTGCCAGCAGCGCCGGGACACCCTCTGGAAACACCATATATTTT. The entire variable domain, with the rest obtained from reference TRBV9 and TRBJ1-3, is as follows: DSGVTQTPKHLITATGQRVTLRCSPRSGDLSVYWYQQSLDQGLQFLIQYYNGEERAKGNILERFSAQQFPDLHSELNLSSLELGDSALYFCASSAGTPSGNTIYFGEGSWLTVV.

The chain carries TRBV9 and TRBJ2-5, with D perhaps TRBD1 (5 bases). Germline V lookup: CDR1 SGDLS, CDR2 YYNGEE. This CDR3 is 14 amino acids long. V lost 0 bases and J 0 bases, leaving 6 bases between the germline ends. The CDR3 region is CASSVAGYQETQYF. CDR3 DNA sequence: TGTGCCAGCAGCGTAGCAGGGTACCAAGAGACCCAGTACTTC.

The V and J genes are TRBV7-7 and TRBJ2-5; 7 nucleotides align to TRBD2. The CDR3 consists of 15 residues. Germline loops: CDR1 SSHAT, CDR2 FNYEAQ (reference sequence). Losses at the gene ends were 3 bases for V and 3 bases for J; bases not matched to a gene: 7. This CDR3 is CASSFVLGGEETQYF. The CDR3, as DNA: TGTGCCAGCAGCTTTGTTCTTGGGGGGGAAGAGACCCAGTACTTC.

The chain uses TRBV5-6 and TRBJ1-6; tentative D call: TRBD1 (6 bases). The V end was cut by 7 bases, the J end by 4 bases, with 9 bases between. Per the germline V gene, CDR1 is SGHDT and CDR2 is YYEEEE. This CDR3 contains 13 residues. The CDR3 loop reads CASQQGYNSPLHF. The CDR3 region has the DNA TGTGCCAGCCAACAGGGTTATAATTCACCCCTCCACTTT.

The chain recombines TRBV4-1 with TRBJ1-1; D perhaps matches TRBD1 (6 bases). The CDR3 has 15 residues. Trimming stripped 1 base from V and 4 bases from J, with 13 bases between. Germline CDR1 reads MGHRA; CDR2 reads YSYEKL. The DNA for the CDR3 is TGCGCCAGCAGCCAAGGTACAGGGTCGGGCACTGAAGCTTTCTTT. Protein product: CASSQGTGSGTEAFF.

The V call is TRBV9, the J call TRBJ1-1; 9 bases agree with TRBD1. The trim removed 6 bases at V and 1 base at J, leaving 1 base unmatched. The CDR3 runs to 13 residues. Looked up from germline, CDR1 is SGDLS and CDR2 is YYNGEE. CDR3 nucleotides: TGTGCCAGCATGGGACAGGGGAACACTGAAGCTTTCTTT. Amino acid sequence: CASMGQGNTEAFF.

This clone was detected only a few times. CDR3: CASSLLVRPNQPQHF. The DNA of the CDR3 is TGTGCCAGCAGCTTATTGGTGAGGCCCAATCAGCCCCAGCATTTT. The chain is built from TRBV7-2 and TRBJ1-5; no definite D call. The ends were cut back, 2 bases at V and 3 bases at J, with 11 bases in the middle. The CDR3 length is 15 residues. CDR1 SGHTA and CDR2 FQGNSA come from the germline V gene. Drawing the rest from reference TRBV7-2 and TRBJ1-5, the complete variable domain is GAGVSQSPSNKVTEKGKDVELRCDPISGHTALYWYRQSLGQGLEFLIYFQGNSAPDKSGLPSDRFSAERTGGSVSTLTIQRTQQEDSAVYLCASSLLVRPNQPQHFGDGTRLSIL.

The rearrangement links TRBV18 to TRBJ2-2; 8 nucleotides match TRBD2. The ends lost 1 base at V and 4 bases at J; junction bases unmatched: 11. This CDR3 comprises 18 residues. The V gene's germline CDR1 is KGHSH and CDR2 LQKENI. The CDR3 DNA follows: TGTGCCAGCTCACCACGAGCGGGGGCCAGAGTTCGCACCGGGGAGCTGTTTTTT. It yields the protein CASSPRAGARVRTGELFF.

The chain links TRBV4-1 to TRBJ1-1; weak D call: TRBD1 (6 bases). V gave up 4 bases and J gave up 7 bases, with 13 bases separating them. The germline gives CDR1 MGHRA, CDR2 YSYEKL. The CDR3 consists of 13 residues. DNA for the CDR3: TGCGCCAGCAGCCGACCGGGACAAGGTGAAGCTTTCTTT. Its protein is CASSRPGQGEAFF.

The CDR3 coding sequence is TGTGCCAGCAGTTTGACCCCTGGGACAGGGGTCGGCTACACCTTC. Residues: CASSLTPGTGVGYTF. The chain recombines TRBV6-6 with TRBJ1-2; 10 nucleotides match TRBD1. The J segment lost 8 bases and the V segment lost 4 bases, leaving 10 bases of the junction unmatched. This CDR3 spans 15 amino acids. The germline V gene has CDR1 MNHNY and CDR2 SVGAGI (reference sequence).

The chain couples TRBV4-1 to TRBJ2-2; 7 positions match TRBD1. CDR3 size: 15 residues. Trimming cost V 2 bases and J 5 bases; bases outside gene matches: 5. The germline V gene encodes CDR1 MGHRA and CDR2 YSYEKL. The CDR3 spells CASSQSVQGTGELFF. CDR3 coding DNA: TGCGCCAGCAGCCAATCAGTACAGGGGACCGGGGAGCTGTTTTTT.

The gene calls are TRBV7-6 and TRBJ1-2; TRBD1 aligns across 8 bases. The CDR3 covers 17 residues. Germline V CDR1 and CDR2: SGHVS, FNYEAQ. V was clipped by 5 bases and J by 3 bases; unmatched bases: 14. CDR3 amino acids: CASSHLENQGADYGYTF. In DNA, the CDR3 is TGTGCCAGCAGCCATTTAGAGAATCAGGGGGCAGACTATGGCTACACCTTC. Drawing the rest from reference TRBV7-6 and TRBJ1-2, the complete variable domain is GAGVSQSPRYKVTKRGQDVALRCDPISGHVSLYWYRQALGQGPEFLTYFNYEAQQDKSGLPNDRFSAERPEGSISTLTIQRTEQRDSAMYRCASSHLENQGADYGYTFGSGTRLTVV.

This rearrangement joins TRBV19 to TRBJ1-1; no clear D gene. The length of the CDR3 is 13 residues. In germline, CDR1 is LNHDA, CDR2 SQIVND (reference sequence). Trimming left V 5 bases short and J 3 bases short, with 10 bases between. CDR3 sequence (DNA): TGTGCCAGTAGTTCAAATCGGGACACTGAAGCTTTCTTT. Its protein is CASSSNRDTEAFF.

The V gene is TRBV4-3, the J gene TRBJ2-5; 7 nucleotides align to TRBD2. Trimming cost V 0 bases and J 7 bases; bases outside gene matches: 8. The germline CDR1 and CDR2 sequences are LGHNA and YSLEER. The CDR3 is 15 residues long. In DNA form, the CDR3 reads TGCGCCAGCAGCCAAGATTACGGACTAGTAAGGACCCAGTACTTC. It translates to CASSQDYGLVRTQYF.

CDR3 coding DNA: TGTGCCAGCAGCCCCTCGGGTAGCGGGGAAACCGGGGAGCTGTTTTTT. Protein product: CASSPSGSGETGELFF. The V and J genes are TRBV4-2 and TRBJ2-2; 8 nucleotides match TRBD2. CDR1 and CDR2 from the germline V gene are LGHNA and YNFKEQ. The CDR3 is made up of 16 amino acids. V shed 4 bases and J 5 bases; nucleotides not matched to a gene: 9.

This clone was detected only once. This sequence joins TRBV29-1 and TRBJ2-3, with D possibly TRBD2 on 5 matching bases. The CDR3 is 15 amino acids. The germline V gene encodes CDR1 SQVTM and CDR2 ANQGSEA. Trimming shortened V by 3 bases and J by 5 bases, and 18 bases separated the two germline ends. CDR3 coding DNA: TGCAGCGTTGATTCCGAGGGATTGGCTGAAGATACGCAGTATTTT. This translates into CSVDSEGLAEDTQYF.

The chain uses TRBV28 and TRBJ2-7; D is perhaps TRBD2 (6 bases). V lost 8 bases, J lost 0 bases, and 20 bases lay in between. The germline gives CDR1 MDHEN, CDR2 SYDVKM. CDR3 length: 16 residues. As DNA, the CDR3 is TGTGCCAGCCGGGAAAGTCGGGGGAAAAGCTCCTACGAGCAGTACTTC. Translation gives CASRESRGKSSYEQYF.

V usage is TRBV7-9 and J usage is TRBJ2-7; D is uncertain. Per germline, CDR1 SEHNR and CDR2 FQNEAQ (reference sequence). The germline V and J ends were trimmed by 5 bases and 5 bases, with 7 bases remaining between them. This CDR3 is built from 11 residues. The CDR3, as DNA: TGTGCCAGCAGCCGGACGAACGAGCAGTACTTC. Translation gives CASSRTNEQYF. Together with reference TRBV7-9 and TRBJ2-7, the CDR3 gives the full variable domain: DTGVSQNPRHKITKRGQNVTFRCDPISEHNRLYWYRQTLGQGPEFLTYFQNEAQLEKSRLLSDRFSAERPKGSFSTLEIQRTEQGDSAMYLCASSRTNEQYFGPGTRLTVT.

The chain employs TRBV19 and TRBJ1-1; D ambiguous. This CDR3 spans 11 amino acids. The germline CDR1 and CDR2 sequences are LNHDA and SQIVND (reference sequence). Trimming shortened V by 7 bases and J by 5 bases, and 8 bases separated the two germline ends. The CDR3 region has the DNA TGTGCCAGTACCCGCTGGACTGAAGCTTTCTTT. Translating gives CASTRWTEAFF.